The 23 T cell receptor beta chains below come from one sample, sequenced in a study of blood T cell repertoires in COVID-19. Using immunoSEQ multiplex PCR, the repertoire was profiled, and TCRdb retains in-frame clones only, with some absent. The sample consists of 280,000 or so clones, approximately 86% of them appearing once. The material sequenced was peripheral blood. These receptors came from a young woman who had recovered from COVID-19.

This chain connects TRBV4-3 to TRBJ2-1, with 8 bases aligning to TRBD2. The CDR3 is made up of 18 amino acids. Germline assignment: CDR1 LGHNA and CDR2 YSLEER. The ends lost 1 base at V and 5 bases at J; junction bases unmatched: 13. The chain's CDR3 is CASSQAFGFAGGDNEQFF. CDR3 coding DNA: TGCGCCAGCAGCCAAGCCTTCGGCTTTGCGGGAGGAGACAATGAGCAGTTCTTC.

V usage is TRBV2 and J usage is TRBJ1-1; TRBD1 might be the D (5 bases). V was clipped by 8 bases and J by 2 bases, with 18 bases between them. Germline loops: CDR1 SNHLY, CDR2 FYNNEI. This CDR3 contains 15 residues. The CDR3 nucleotides read TGTGCCAGCCGGGCGGGGGAGTATCCAAACACTGAAGCTTTCTTT. Its protein is CASRAGEYPNTEAFF. The entire variable domain, with the rest obtained from reference TRBV2 and TRBJ1-1, is as follows: EPEVTQTPSHQVTQMGQEVILRCVPISNHLYFYWYRQILGQKVEFLVSFYNNEISEKSEIFDDQFSVERPDGSNFTLKIRSTKLEDSAMYFCASRAGEYPNTEAFFGQGTRLTVV.

Comment on this clone: Different DNA sequences within this sample yield the same CDR3. The rearrangement joins TRBV28 to TRBJ1-1; the D gene is possibly TRBD1 (5 bases). The CDR3 length is 13 residues. Germline loops: CDR1 MDHEN, CDR2 SYDVKM. Trimming shortened V by 2 bases and J by 4 bases, and 8 bases separated the two germline ends. The CDR3 sequence is CASSLGGGTEAFF. In DNA form, the CDR3 reads TGTGCCAGCAGTTTAGGGGGGGGCACTGAAGCTTTCTTT.

The DNA for the CDR3 is TGTGCCAGCAGTTCCGGGATTAAGAATGAGCAGTTCTTC. It encodes CASSSGIKNEQFF. V usage is TRBV6-2 or TRBV6-3 and J usage is TRBJ2-1; TRBD2 might be the D (5 bases). Germline CDR1 reads MNHEY; CDR2 reads SVGEGT. V lost 4 bases, J lost 7 bases, and 11 bases lay in between. The length of the CDR3 is 13 residues.

The CDR3, as DNA: TGTGCCAGTGCCCAGGGGATAGGGGGCCCCCCAGATACGCAGTATTTT. Its translation is CASAQGIGGPPDTQYF. The chain links TRBV19 to TRBJ2-3; 7 positions agree with TRBD1. Germline values: CDR1 LNHDA, CDR2 SQIVND (reference sequence). Germline trimming cut 8 bases from V and 4 bases from J; bases unmatched to any gene: 15. The CDR3 totals 16 residues.

The rearrangement links TRBV5-6 to TRBJ2-5, with 13 bases aligning to TRBD2. The CDR3 is 18 residues long. V was pared by 3 bases and J by 5 bases, with 13 bases of the junction left unmatched. The V gene's germline CDR1 is SGHDT and CDR2 YYEEEE. CDR3 protein: CASSSRTSGRGKGETQYF. In DNA form, the CDR3 reads TGTGCCAGCAGCTCAAGGACTAGCGGGAGAGGGAAGGGGGAGACCCAGTACTTC.

Worth noting for this clone: This sample also contains other DNA sequences that code for the same CDR3. The V and J genes are TRBV5-1 and TRBJ1-1; D is uncertain. Trimming cost V 0 bases and J 4 bases, with 10 bases left between them. CDR3 length: 14 amino acids. Per germline, CDR1 SGHRS and CDR2 YFSETQ. The CDR3 loop is CASSLGRGGTEAFF. For the CDR3, the DNA is TGCGCCAGCAGCTTGGGGAGAGGAGGCACTGAAGCTTTCTTT.

The V and J genes are TRBV19 and TRBJ2-5; no clear D gene. The germline gives CDR1 LNHDA, CDR2 SQIVND (reference sequence). This CDR3 region has 12 residues. The V and J ends lost 7 bases and 7 bases respectively, with 13 bases between them. DNA of the CDR3: TGTGCCAGTATGTCTGCGAGTTTGACCCAGTACTTC. It is translated as CASMSASLTQYF.

This clone appeared a single time. The V gene is TRBV6-2 or TRBV6-3, the J gene TRBJ2-2; D perhaps matches TRBD2 (6 bases). CDR1 and CDR2 from the germline V gene are MNHEY and SVGEGT. The CDR3 is made up of 14 amino acids. V was pared by 0 bases and J by 7 bases, with 9 bases between. The CDR3 DNA sequence: TGTGCCAGCAGTTACTCGGAGGAGGGCGGGGAGCTGTTTTTT. Translated, it gives CASSYSEEGGELFF.

The CDR3 region is CASGLVQVADTQYF. The CDR3, as DNA: TGTGCCAGCGGCCTAGTCCAGGTTGCAGATACGCAGTATTTT. The chain couples TRBV6-2 or TRBV6-3 to TRBJ2-3, with unresolved D. In germline, CDR1 is MNHEY, CDR2 SVGEGT. Trimming cost V 8 bases and J 4 bases, with 16 bases left between them. The CDR3 has 14 residues.

This clone appeared a few times. The chain couples TRBV19 to TRBJ1-5; a weak D match, TRBD1 (6 bases). The V end lost 10 bases, the J end lost 7 bases, and 17 bases lay between the germline ends. The germline V gene has CDR1 LNHDA and CDR2 SQIVND (reference sequence). The CDR3 sequence is 13 residues long. CDR3 nucleotide sequence: TGTGCCACCGCTGCCAGGGGAGACCAGCCCCAGCATTTT. Its translation: CATAARGDQPQHF.

The chain employs TRBV5-1 and TRBJ2-2; 7 bases line up with TRBD2. Trimming at V came to 4 bases and at J to 2 bases, leaving 2 bases not matched to a gene. This CDR3 spans 14 amino acids. Germline V gene sequence: CDR1 SGHRS, CDR2 YFSETQ. The CDR3 DNA sequence: TGCGCCAGCAGCCGGGACTATAACACCGGGGAGCTGTTTTTT. Amino acid sequence: CASSRDYNTGELFF.

The rearrangement uses TRBV27 and TRBJ2-1; TRBD2 aligns across 9 bases. Per the germline V gene, CDR1 is MNHEY and CDR2 is SMNVEV (reference sequence). Trimming at V came to 6 bases and at J to 9 bases, leaving 9 bases not matched to a gene. This CDR3 has 14 amino acids. The DNA for the CDR3 is TGTGCCAGCAGACCCAGCGGGAGGCGGGGTGAGCAGTTCTTC. It encodes CASRPSGRRGEQFF.

The rearrangement joins TRBV7-2 to TRBJ2-3, with 10 bases matching TRBD2. CDR1 and CDR2 from the germline V gene are SGHTA and FQGNSA. Trimming removed 1 base from V and 1 base from J; junction bases left unmatched: 2. There are 16 residues in the CDR3. CDR3 sequence reads: CASSLVGTSGTDTQYF. For the CDR3, the DNA is TGTGCCAGCAGCTTAGTGGGGACTAGCGGCACAGATACGCAGTATTTT.

This rearrangement joins TRBV7-9 to TRBJ2-3; a possible D gene is TRBD2 (6 bases). CDR1 SEHNR and CDR2 FQNEAQ come from the germline V gene (reference sequence). With 4 bases removed from V and 2 bases from J, the gap between germline ends came to 19 bases. The CDR3 runs 17 residues. CDR3 loop: CASSSTTTRTDTDTQYF. CDR3 DNA sequence: TGTGCCAGCAGCTCCACCACGACTAGAACGGACACAGATACGCAGTATTTT.

The genes are TRBV24-1 and TRBJ2-5; 10 bases align to TRBD1. CDR1 and CDR2 from the germline V gene are KGHDR and SFDVKD. V dropped 2 bases and J dropped 6; count of bases not matched to a gene: 8. The length of the CDR3 is 16 residues. The CDR3 region has the DNA TGTGCCACCAGTGATTCGAGACAGGGGGCAAGGAAGACCCAGTACTTC. It is translated as CATSDSRQGARKTQYF.

This clone occurred a few times. The V and J genes are TRBV15 and TRBJ2-7; TRBD2 matches at 7 bases. The V segment lost 5 bases and the J segment 5 bases; nucleotides outside the gene matches: 3. This CDR3 is built from 12 residues. The germline gives CDR1 LNHNV, CDR2 YYDKDF (reference sequence). The CDR3 is CATSSRGDEQYF. In DNA, the CDR3 is TGTGCCACCAGCTCCCGGGGGGACGAGCAGTACTTC.

The V and J genes are TRBV2 and TRBJ2-1, with a possible D match to TRBD2 (5 bases). Germline CDR1 reads SNHLY; CDR2 reads FYNNEI. The CDR3 is made up of 14 amino acids. Trimming took 7 bases from V and 8 from J, leaving 18 bases between them. The CDR3 loop is CASKSRGGWDEQFF. In DNA, the CDR3 is TGTGCCAGCAAATCGAGAGGAGGTTGGGATGAGCAGTTCTTC.

V is TRBV19 and J is TRBJ2-7, with TRBD2 matching 16 bases. V trimming: 6 bases; J trimming: 9 bases; junction bases outside the gene matches: 2. Germline V gives CDR1 LNHDA, CDR2 SQIVND (reference sequence). This CDR3 is 13 amino acids long. CDR3 region: CASRGLAGGPQYF. Here the CDR3 DNA reads TGTGCCAGTAGGGGACTAGCGGGAGGGCCGCAGTACTTC.

The gene calls are TRBV7-2 and TRBJ2-7, with 7 nucleotides matching TRBD1. With V trimmed by 7 bases and J by 3 bases, 9 bases remained unmatched. CDR3 length equals 14 residues. Germline loops: CDR1 SGHTA, CDR2 FQGNSA. CDR3 sequence: CASTPPQGSYEQYF. The DNA of the CDR3 is TGTGCCAGCACCCCCCCACAGGGGAGCTACGAGCAGTACTTC. Supplemented by reference TRBV7-2 and TRBJ2-7, the full variable domain reads GAGVSQSPSNKVTEKGKDVELRCDPISGHTALYWYRQSLGQGLEFLIYFQGNSAPDKSGLPSDRFSAERTGGSVSTLTIQRTQQEDSAVYLCASTPPQGSYEQYFGPGTRLTVT.

The J gene is TRBJ1-4, the V gene TRBV5-1; 7 bases agree with TRBD1. CDR1 and CDR2 (germline): SGHRS, YFSETQ. This CDR3 region has 15 residues. Unmatched junction bases numbered 8, after V lost 3 bases and J lost 6 bases. CDR3 protein: CASSWGRGSDEKLFF. CDR3 bases: TGCGCCAGCAGCTGGGGCAGGGGGTCTGATGAAAAACTGTTTTTT.

The chain is built from TRBV5-4 and TRBJ2-7; weak D call: TRBD1 (5 bases). The germline V gene has CDR1 SGHNT and CDR2 YYREEE (reference sequence). This CDR3 comprises 14 residues. Trimming stripped 0 bases from V and 0 bases from J, with 7 bases between. The DNA of the CDR3 is TGTGCCAGCAGCTTGGACAGGAGCTCCTACGAGCAGTACTTC. Translating gives CASSLDRSSYEQYF. Variable domain in full (rest from reference TRBV5-4 and TRBJ2-7): ETGVTQSPTHLIKTRGQQVTLRCSSQSGHNTVSWYQQALGQGPQFIFQYYREEENGRGNFPPRFSGLQFPNYSSELNVNALELDDSALYLCASSLDRSSYEQYFGPGTRLTVT.

This sequence joins TRBV3-1 (or the pseudogene TRBV3-2) and TRBJ2-7; TRBD1 matches at 7 bases. The junction had 6 bases not matched to a gene; V was cut back by 2 bases and J by 2 bases. Germline V gene lookup returns CDR1 LGHDT and CDR2 YNNKEL (reference sequence). This CDR3 region has 15 residues. CDR3 sequence: CASSQTGQLTYEQYF. The CDR3 coding sequence is TGTGCCAGCAGCCAAACGGGACAGCTAACCTACGAGCAGTACTTC.